This T cell receptor beta chain came from a study of human T cells and chemical hapten exposure. Time point described: patch test 1, 2 weeks after DPC sensitization. Indicated treatment: therapeutic diphenylcyclopropenone sensitization with weekly scalp DPC. In its sample, this clonotype was seen a few times. TCRdb reprocessed the RACE reads with MiXCR, giving one entry per CDR3 protein. This sample has 75,000 to 90,000 distinct CDR3 sequences, with 10% to 13% found just once. V was cut by 0 bases and J by 2 bases, with 7 bases left in between. This CDR3 has 13 amino acids. Germline V gene data show CDR1 as DFQATT and CDR2 as SNEGSKA (reference sequence).

This sequence was found in a woman aged 50 to 65 with alopecia areata. Some clones in this sample may be carry-over from other donors' samples. The chain carries TRBV20-1 and TRBJ1-2; D is ambiguous. The sample was whole blood, taken in connection with sensitization to the hapten diphenylcyclopropenone (DPC). The CDR3 loop reads CSARDPLNYGYTF. As DNA, the CDR3 is TGCAGTGCTAGAGACCCCTTAAACTATGGCTACACCTTC.